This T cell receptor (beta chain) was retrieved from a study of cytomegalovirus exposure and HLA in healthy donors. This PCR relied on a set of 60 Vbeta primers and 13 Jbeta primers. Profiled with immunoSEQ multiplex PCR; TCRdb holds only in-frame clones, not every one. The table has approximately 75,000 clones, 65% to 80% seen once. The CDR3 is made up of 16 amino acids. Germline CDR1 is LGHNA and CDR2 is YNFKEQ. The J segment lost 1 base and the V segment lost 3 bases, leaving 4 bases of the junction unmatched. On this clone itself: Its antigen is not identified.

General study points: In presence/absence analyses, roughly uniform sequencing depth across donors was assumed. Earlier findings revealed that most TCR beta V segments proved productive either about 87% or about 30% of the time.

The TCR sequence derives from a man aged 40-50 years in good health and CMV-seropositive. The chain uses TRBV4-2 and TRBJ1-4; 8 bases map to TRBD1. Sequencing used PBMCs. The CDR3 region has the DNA TGTGCCAGCAGCCAGACAGGGGTTGTAACTAATGAAAAACTGTTTTTT. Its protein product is CASSQTGVVTNEKLFF.